A single sample gave rise to the 21 T cell receptor beta chains below, sequenced in a study of human thymus T cells. Produced via immunoSEQ multiplex PCR; TCRdb's table is partial and in-frame only. The sample includes tens of thousands of clones, roughly 94% of them seen just once. Input material: blood. Every receptor here comes from a boy under two years old with a congenital heart defect but otherwise immunologically healthy.

This chain uses TRBV7-2 with TRBJ2-1, with 13 positions matching TRBD2. The CDR3 is made up of 15 amino acids. Germline V gene sequence: CDR1 SGHTA, CDR2 FQGNSA. The V segment lost 3 bases and the J segment 10 bases; nucleotides outside the gene matches: 6. Here the CDR3 reads CASSFPGLAGREQFF. The CDR3 region has the DNA TGTGCCAGCAGCTTCCCGGGACTAGCGGGGAGGGAGCAGTTCTTC.

The chain is built from TRBV13 and TRBJ2-6; D is unclear. V gave up 2 bases and J gave up 0 bases, with 2 bases separating them. Looked up from germline, CDR1 is PRHDT and CDR2 is FYEKMQ (reference sequence). The CDR3 has 14 residues. CDR3 coding DNA: TGTGCCAGCAGCTTACTCTCTGGGGCCAACGTCCTGACTTTC. The encoded protein is CASSLLSGANVLTF.

V gene TRBV28 combines with J gene TRBJ2-2; D perhaps matches TRBD1 (6 bases). The CDR3 covers 15 residues. CDR1 and CDR2 (germline): MDHEN, SYDVKM. Deletions cut 5 bases from V and 6 bases from J, with 16 bases between. As DNA, the CDR3 is TGTGCCAGCAGTCCATGGGCGGACAGACCCGGGGAGCTGTTTTTT. Its translation: CASSPWADRPGELFF. Drawing the rest from reference TRBV28 and TRBJ2-2, the complete variable domain is DVKVTQSSRYLVKRTGEKVFLECVQDMDHENMFWYRQDPGLGLRLIYFSYDVKMKEKGDIPEGYSVSREKKERFSLILESASTNQTSMYLCASSPWADRPGELFFGEGSRLTVL.

The chain combines TRBV6-5 with TRBJ2-5, with 9 nucleotides matching TRBD2. The CDR3 loop spans 14 amino acids. With V trimmed by 6 bases and J by 4 bases, 6 bases remained unmatched. Germline-derived CDR1 and CDR2 are MNHEY and SVGAGI. The CDR3 here is CASSSSGGPETQYF. Written as DNA, the CDR3 is TGTGCCAGCAGCTCAAGCGGGGGGCCAGAGACCCAGTACTTC.

The genes are TRBV30 and TRBJ1-3, with D uncertain. Germline values: CDR1 GTSNPN, CDR2 SVGIG (reference sequence). V lost 2 bases to trimming and J lost 0 bases, with 11 bases between them. The CDR3 runs 15 residues. The CDR3 DNA follows: TGTGCCTGGAGTTACAAAGGGTCCTCTGGAAACACCATATATTTT. This sequence encodes CAWSYKGSSGNTIYF.

J is TRBJ2-5 and V is TRBV28; no definite D call. V dropped 2 bases and J dropped 5 bases, with 12 bases sitting between them. CDR1 and CDR2 from the germline V gene are MDHEN and SYDVKM. The CDR3 consists of 14 residues. The DNA for the CDR3 is TGTGCCAGCAGTTTAGATGTGCCTGGGGAGACCCAGTACTTC. Encoded protein: CASSLDVPGETQYF.

The CDR3 nucleotides are TGTGCCAGTAGCTGGGACAATCATTATGGCTACACCTTC. It is translated as CASSWDNHYGYTF. The chain links TRBV19 to TRBJ1-2; D may be TRBD1 (6 bases). The CDR3 has 13 amino acids. V lost 6 bases and J 5 bases, leaving 13 bases between the germline ends. Germline values: CDR1 LNHDA, CDR2 SQIVND (reference sequence).

The J gene is TRBJ2-7, the V gene TRBV6-5, with D possibly called TRBD1 or TRBD2 (5 bases each). The CDR3 sequence is 13 residues long. The germline CDR1 and CDR2 sequences are MNHEY and SVGAGI. Trimming removed 5 bases from V and 4 bases from J, with 12 bases in between. The CDR3 DNA reads TGTGCCAGCAGTGAGAGGGGATTGTACGAGCAGTACTTC. It is translated as CASSERGLYEQYF.

The chain recombines TRBV10-3 with TRBJ1-2; D is perhaps TRBD1 (5 bases). Trimming took 3 bases from V and 6 from J, leaving 11 bases between them. CDR1 is ENHRY, CDR2 SYGVKD, per germline. There are 13 residues in the CDR3. The chain's CDR3 is CAISEGAGNGYTF. CDR3 nucleotide sequence: TGTGCCATCAGTGAAGGGGCAGGGAATGGCTACACCTTC.

The chain uses TRBV28 and TRBJ1-1; D call uncertain. Germline-derived CDR1 and CDR2 are MDHEN and SYDVKM. The CDR3 is 17 residues long. Deletions cut 7 bases from V and 0 bases from J, with 21 bases between. CDR3: CASNVLKVKLMNTEAFF. The DNA of the CDR3 is TGTGCCAGCAATGTTCTAAAAGTGAAGTTGATGAACACTGAAGCTTTCTTT.

The chain is built from TRBV6-5 and TRBJ1-2; D is ambiguous. The CDR3 contains 13 residues. V lost 0 bases and J 4 bases, leaving 6 bases between the germline ends. The germline V gene encodes CDR1 MNHEY and CDR2 SVGAGI. The CDR3 is CASSYSDGYGYTF. Here the CDR3 DNA reads TGTGCCAGCAGTTACTCGGACGGCTATGGCTACACCTTC.

This sequence joins TRBV5-6 and TRBJ2-5; D might be TRBD1 (5 bases). V was cut by 1 base and J by 7 bases, with 11 bases left in between. This CDR3 region has 13 residues. Germline V lookup: CDR1 SGHDT, CDR2 YYEEEE. CDR3 nucleotides: TGTGCCAGCAGCTTGCACGGAAGGGGGACCCAGTACTTC. This translates into CASSLHGRGTQYF.

The genes are TRBV27 and TRBJ1-1; 7 bases line up with TRBD1. The CDR3 is 15 amino acids. Germline loops: CDR1 MNHEY, CDR2 SMNVEV (reference sequence). The J segment lost 11 bases and the V segment lost 0 bases, leaving 12 bases of the junction unmatched. CDR3 protein: CASSLSLPTGKEAFF. Written as DNA, the CDR3 is TGTGCCAGCAGTTTATCGCTCCCGACAGGGAAGGAGGCTTTCTTT.

This chain uses TRBV5-1 with TRBJ2-3; perhaps TRBD2 as D (5 bases). This CDR3 is 16 amino acids long. The germline gives CDR1 SGHRS, CDR2 YFSETQ. V gave up 5 bases and J gave up 5 bases, with 21 bases separating them. DNA for the CDR3: TGCGCCAGCAGACAAGTGGTCACGCGGGCGGGAGATACGCAGTATTTT. Amino acids: CASRQVVTRAGDTQYF.

The V and J genes are TRBV4-1 and TRBJ1-2, with TRBD1 matching over 7 bases. V was clipped by 3 bases and J by 4 bases; unmatched bases: 5. Per the germline V gene, CDR1 is MGHRA and CDR2 is YSYEKL. This CDR3 has 14 residues. The CDR3: CASSHAGTAYGYTF. In nucleotides, the CDR3 is TGCGCCAGCAGCCACGCCGGGACAGCCTATGGCTACACCTTC.

The chain carries TRBV6-1 and TRBJ2-3; tentatively, D is TRBD2 (7 bases). The CDR3 contains 15 residues. The germline V gene encodes CDR1 MNHNS and CDR2 SASEGT. Deletions cut 2 bases from V and 5 bases from J, with 14 bases between. The CDR3 DNA reads TGTGCCAGCAGTGAATGGCGGGGGCCGGGAGATACGCAGTATTTT. This sequence encodes CASSEWRGPGDTQYF.

This clone was observed once. The chain joins TRBV5-1 to TRBJ2-7, with TRBD2 matching 9 bases. The germline CDR1 and CDR2 sequences are SGHRS and YFSETQ. Trimming removed 2 bases from V and 1 base from J; junction bases left unmatched: 1. The CDR3 runs to 14 residues. In DNA form, the CDR3 reads TGCGCCAGCAGCTTTAGCGGGGGATCCTACGAGCAGTACTTC. Translated: CASSFSGGSYEQYF.

J is TRBJ1-2 and V is TRBV5-8; D gene uncertain. Per the germline V gene, CDR1 is SGHTS and CDR2 is YDEGEE. The CDR3 length is 13 residues. The V and J ends lost 2 bases and 0 bases respectively, with 5 bases between them. DNA for the CDR3: TGTGCCAGCAGCTTATCCCCTAACTATGGCTACACCTTC. Protein: CASSLSPNYGYTF.

This chain joins TRBV28 and TRBJ2-7; TRBD1 is a possible D gene (6 bases). V dropped 5 bases and J dropped 2 bases, with 7 bases sitting between them. This CDR3 contains 12 residues. Germline values: CDR1 MDHEN, CDR2 SYDVKM. CDR3: CASSRQAYEQYF. The CDR3 DNA reads TGTGCCAGCAGTAGACAGGCCTACGAGCAGTACTTC.

In this sample, this clone turned up once. The CDR3 DNA reads TGTGCCAGCAGTTACGCGGGAGCCTACACCTTC. Translated: CASSYAGAYTF. V gene TRBV6-6 combines with J gene TRBJ1-2; D ambiguous. The ends were cut back, 2 bases at V and 10 bases at J, with 8 bases in the middle. This CDR3 has 11 amino acids. Germline loops: CDR1 MNHNY, CDR2 SVGAGI (reference sequence).

This chain connects TRBV28 to TRBJ2-5, with D unresolved. The germline V and J ends were trimmed by 3 bases and 5 bases, with 1 base remaining between them. This CDR3 has 10 amino acids. CDR1 MDHEN and CDR2 SYDVKM come from the germline V gene. CDR3 loop: CASSLETQYF. In DNA, the CDR3 is TGTGCCAGCAGTTTGGAGACCCAGTACTTC.